Sequencing of this T cell receptor (beta chain) was carried out in a study of T cell responses to AZD1222 COVID-19 vaccine. Only in-frame clones appear in the TCRdb table, and some are missing; sequencing was by immunoSEQ multiplex PCR. This sample carries 90,000 to 120,000 clones, around nine tenths of them seen once, and the ten largest clones take approximately 3%. Trimming took 2 bases from V and 5 from J, leaving 10 bases between them. The CDR3 is 13 amino acids. Germline lookup yields CDR1 GTSNPN and CDR2 SVGIG (reference sequence). This chain uses TRBV30 with TRBJ1-5, with unresolved D. The sequencing used peripheral blood, collected 28 days after the second dose of the MenACWY control vaccine. This clonotype was obtained from an adult who received the MenACWY meningococcal vaccine as a control. The CDR3 is CAWSYRGDQPQHF. The CDR3, as DNA: TGTGCCTGGAGTTATAGAGGCGATCAGCCCCAGCATTTT.